This TCR beta chain was captured in a study of tumor and adjacent non-tumor tissue in lung cancer (dated by TCRdb to 2016 to 2018). At the level of the whole study: The cohort included 12 adenocarcinoma, a couple of squamous cell carcinoma and 1 small cell lung cancer patients. Among the roughly 15 patients, ages ranged from roughly 31 to 85 years, approximately ten were men and 5 were women, and disease was TNM stage I to III. Sequencing generated a total of roughly 130 million productive TCRbeta reads, averaging roughly 4.2 million reads per sample. Bulk TCRbeta repertoires were compared between lung tumor tissue and matched distant non-tumor lung tissue obtained from 15 lung cancer patients. Over 25 paired specimens, one tumor and one normal lung sample per patient, were profiled by TCRbeta CDR3 sequencing.

Details on this clonotype: The target of this receptor is not known. No per-base quality is available; no much larger clone lies one base away.

CDR1 and CDR2 are drawn from the germline V gene: MNHEY, SVGAGI. The CDR3 goes from the cysteine to the phenylalanine over 20 residues. This entry keeps only the CDR3 DNA: 60 bases, framed from base 1. Results and caveats for the whole study, not just this receptor: A significantly larger cumulative share of the repertoire was made up by the top 100 clones in normal lung than in tumor tissue. Significantly higher TCR diversity (inverse Simpson) was observed in tumor tissue than in normal lung tissue (around 450 vs 150, P = 0.0075, Mann-Whitney U test). The sequencing platform is not named in the methods, and unique molecular identifiers are not mentioned. Because peripheral blood was not sequenced, blood TCRbeta repertoires in the lung cancer patients of the study were not examined. The cohort had only around 14 patients, and the authors noted that larger samples and more detailed clinical data are needed. TCR diversity was significantly higher in younger patients, and higher tumor TCR diversity was associated with shorter overall and disease-free survival.

Library creation used multiplex PCR. The data were produced on an Illumina HiSeq 2500. TCRbeta libraries were built by three rounds of nested PCR using primers (Table S4), following protocols modified from ARM-PCR. Before sequencing, PCR products of 200-500 bp were excised from the gel and purified with the QIAquick gel extraction kit. On the authors' methods: Trimmomatic was used to clean the reads, FLASH merged the cleaned reads into complete CDR3 sequences, and MiTCR assigned the sequences to V(D)J germline segments. Clonal diversity was computed as the inverse Simpson's index with VDJtools. In-frame sequences lacking a premature stop codon were counted as productive reads. TCRdb reworked the public reads: Q25 trimming with fastp, MiXCR clone assembly, productive beta chains retained. Rows with a matching CDR3 protein are joined into one entry that keeps the most common DNA and genes. These V and J calls derive from TCRdb rather than the authors' analysis. This sample comprises 100,000 to 120,000 distinct CDR3 sequences, over 70% of them detected only once. The ten largest clones represent under 25% of the sample.

Bulk unsorted tissue served as the source for RNA extraction, and RNA quality was assessed using a NanoDrop ND-1000 and an Agilent 2100. The donors were newly diagnosed lung cancer patients admitted for thoracic surgery in China from August to November 2014 who had not received prior chemotherapy. Patients with previous radiotherapy or chemotherapy, or with another concurrent cancer, were excluded from the study. Surgical tissue pieces of about 1-2 cm3 were preserved in RNAlater solution and were kept at -80 degrees C until use. The TCR sequence derives from a man between 70 and 80 years old with non-small cell lung cancer. Recombination joined TRBV6-5 with TRBJ2-2; 16 junctional bases match TRBD2. The sequenced material came from lung tumor tissue. The CDR3 region has the sequence CVRSYFGTSGGGYFKGKLFF. Here is the DNA: TGTGTCAGGAGTTACTTCGGGACTAGCGGGGGGGGGTACTTTAAAGGGAAGCTGTTTTTT.